This section outlines one TCR beta chain sequence together with its context. These data originate in a study of blood T cell repertoires in COVID-19. About the study: Sites across the United States, Italy and Spain contributed samples from acute and convalescent COVID-19. T cells, B-cell-depleted T cells, or PBMCs supplied cDNA or gDNA.

Germline loops: CDR1 LGHDT, CDR2 YNNKEL (reference sequence). The CDR3 loop spans 14 amino acids. V lost 4 bases and J 5 bases, leaving 9 bases between the germline ends. Authors' methods: Amplification from reference gene primers served as the basis for estimated nucleated cell counts. This table comes from immunoSEQ multiplex PCR, and its TCRdb copy is limited to in-frame clones, with some not included. That table supplies the V and J calls and clone size; D and trimming were determined from the DNA. Altogether about 94,000 clones are present, 85% to 90% being singletons, with the ten largest covering 10% to 15%.

Sequenced material: peripheral blood. This TCR came from a woman aged 60-75 years in a cohort sampled during active or convalescent COVID-19. The chain joins TRBV3-1 (or the pseudogene TRBV3-2) to TRBJ1-6; D is ambiguous. CDR3 bases: TGTGCCAGCAGCCGAGCAGGCGATAATTCACCCCTCCACTTT. Translating gives CASSRAGDNSPLHF.